This T cell receptor (beta chain) was identified during a study of T cell repertoires in cytomegalovirus infection. Germline-derived CDR1 and CDR2 are KGHDR and SFDVKD. CDR3 length: 20 amino acids. The V gene end was trimmed by 4 bases and the J gene end by 2 bases; junction bases not matched to a gene: 18. One entry per CDR3 protein, called by TCRdb with MiXCR from the reads. This sample carries roughly 800,000 distinct CDR3 sequences, around 29% of them seen once, and the ten largest clones take less than 15%. Study results and limitations: There were carriers of CMV plus the relevant HLA, and cumulative public TCR beta family frequency identified them.

A few counts support this clonotype. Antigen unknown. The TCR comes from a human donor in good health (CMV status not recorded). Some clones in this sample may be carry-over from other donors' samples. The chain links TRBV24-1 to TRBJ2-3; 9 bases agree with TRBD2. Here the sequenced sample was cultured CD8+ T cells from PBMCs, taken from culture after CMV antigen stimulation. CDR3 residues: CATSDISGGNSRSYTDTQYF. CDR3 sequence (DNA): TGTGCCACCAGTGACATAAGCGGGGGGAACTCCCGGAGTTACACAGATACGCAGTATTTT.